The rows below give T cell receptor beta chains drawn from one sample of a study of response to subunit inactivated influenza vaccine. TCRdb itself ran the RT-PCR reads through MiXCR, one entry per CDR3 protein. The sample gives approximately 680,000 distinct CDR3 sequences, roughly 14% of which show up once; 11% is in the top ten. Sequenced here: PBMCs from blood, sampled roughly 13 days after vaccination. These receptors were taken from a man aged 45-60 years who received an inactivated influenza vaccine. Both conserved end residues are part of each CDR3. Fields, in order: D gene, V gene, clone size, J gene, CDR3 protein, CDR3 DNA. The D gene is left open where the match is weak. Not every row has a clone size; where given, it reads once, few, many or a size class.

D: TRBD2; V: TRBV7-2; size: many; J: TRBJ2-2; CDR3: CASSLVGTSGNTGELFF; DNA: TGTGCCAGCAGCTTAGTCGGGACTAGCGGAAACACCGGGGAGCTGTTTTTT
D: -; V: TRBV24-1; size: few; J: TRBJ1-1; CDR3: CATSDSQQYPSEAFF; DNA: TGTGCCACCAGTGATTCACAACAGTACCCCTCGGAAGCTTTCTTT
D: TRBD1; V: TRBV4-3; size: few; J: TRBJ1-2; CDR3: CASSQILRTGGYTF; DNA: TGCGCCAGCAGCCAAATACTCAGGACAGGGGGCTACACCTTC
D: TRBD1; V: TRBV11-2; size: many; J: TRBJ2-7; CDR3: CASRLIRDRGGEQYF; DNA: TGTGCCAGCAGGCTCATCCGGGACAGGGGAGGCGAGCAGTACTTC
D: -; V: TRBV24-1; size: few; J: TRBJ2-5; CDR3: CATSDFRGGGETQYF; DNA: TGTGCCACCAGTGATTTCCGCGGGGGCGGTGAGACCCAGTACTTC
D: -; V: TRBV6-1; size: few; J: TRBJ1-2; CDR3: CASRDTGLHGYTF; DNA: TGTGCCAGCAGAGATACAGGGCTTCATGGCTACACCTTC
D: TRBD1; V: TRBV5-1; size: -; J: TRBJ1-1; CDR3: CASSLGGQGSSEAFF; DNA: TGCGCCAGCAGCTTGGGAGGACAGGGTTCATCTGAAGCTTTCTTT
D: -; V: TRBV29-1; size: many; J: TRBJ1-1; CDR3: CSVGTTDGFKGVEAFF; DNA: TGCAGCGTTGGAACAACGGACGGATTTAAAGGTGTTGAAGCTTTCTTT
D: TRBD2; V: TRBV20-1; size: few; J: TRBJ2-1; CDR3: CSALIAGGRYNEQFF; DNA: TGCAGTGCGTTGATAGCGGGAGGACGATACAATGAGCAGTTCTTC
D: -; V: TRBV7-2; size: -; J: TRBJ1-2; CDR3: CASSLGELYGYTF; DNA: TGTGCCAGCAGCTTAGGGGAACTGTATGGCTACACCTTC
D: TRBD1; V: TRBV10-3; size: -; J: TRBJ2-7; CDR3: CAIRPGQASYEQYF; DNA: TGTGCCATCAGGCCGGGACAGGCCTCCTACGAGCAGTACTTC
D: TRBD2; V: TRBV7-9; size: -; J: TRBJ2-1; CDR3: CASSSPSGRASTPFF; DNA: TGTGCCAGCAGCTCGCCTAGCGGGAGGGCCTCTACTCCTTTCTTC
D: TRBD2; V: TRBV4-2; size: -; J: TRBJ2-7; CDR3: CASSQGTSGNEQYF; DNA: TGTGCCAGCAGCCAAGGGACTAGCGGAAACGAGCAGTACTTC
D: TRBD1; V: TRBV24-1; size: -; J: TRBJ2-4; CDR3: CATSDGQGALFDIQYF; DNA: TGTGCCACCAGTGACGGACAGGGGGCCCTCTTCGACATTCAGTACTTC
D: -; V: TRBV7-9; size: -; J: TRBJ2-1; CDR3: CASSLSRGTTYNEQFF; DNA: TGTGCCAGCAGCTTATCGAGGGGGACAACCTACAATGAGCAGTTCTTC
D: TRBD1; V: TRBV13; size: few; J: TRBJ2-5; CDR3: CASSPSTGEETQYF; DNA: TGTGCCAGCAGCCCTTCGACAGGGGAAGAGACCCAGTACTTC
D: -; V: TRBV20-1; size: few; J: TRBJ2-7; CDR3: CSARPLDRAYEQYF; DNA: TGCAGTGCTAGACCCCTGGACCGTGCCTACGAGCAGTACTTC
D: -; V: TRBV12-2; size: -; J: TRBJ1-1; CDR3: CASRSWGDIKSGAEAFF; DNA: TGTGCAAGTCGCTCCTGGGGGGACATAAAGTCGGGAGCTGAAGCTTTCTTT
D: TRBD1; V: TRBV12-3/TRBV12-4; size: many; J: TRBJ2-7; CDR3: CASSLLGQGKYEQYF; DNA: TGTGCCAGCAGTTTGCTGGGACAGGGAAAGTACGAGCAGTACTTC
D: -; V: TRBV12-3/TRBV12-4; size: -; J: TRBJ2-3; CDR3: CASRDDLIRTDTQYF; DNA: TGTGCCAGCAGAGACGACCTGATTCGCACAGATACGCAGTATTTT
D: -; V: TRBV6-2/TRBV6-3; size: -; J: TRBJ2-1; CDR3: CASSSSFPSSYNEQFF; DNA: TGTGCCAGCAGTTCATCGTTTCCGAGCTCCTACAATGAGCAGTTCTTC
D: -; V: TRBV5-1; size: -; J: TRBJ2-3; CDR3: CASSLGGSPHTDTQYF; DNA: TGCGCCAGCAGCTTGGGCGGATCCCCACACACAGATACGCAGTATTTT
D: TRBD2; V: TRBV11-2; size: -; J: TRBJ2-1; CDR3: CASYHPGVAGYGNEQFF; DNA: TGTGCCAGCTACCACCCAGGGGTAGCGGGATACGGCAATGAGCAGTTCTTC
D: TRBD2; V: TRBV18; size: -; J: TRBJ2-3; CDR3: CASSPLLSSTPKREGLWDTQYF; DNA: TGTGCCAGCTCACCTCTCCTGTCATCCACCCCTAAGCGGGAGGGCCTTTGGGATACGCAGTATTTT
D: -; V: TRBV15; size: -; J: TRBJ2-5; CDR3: CATSRSYQETQYF; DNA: TGTGCCACCAGTAGATCGTACCAAGAGACCCAGTACTTC
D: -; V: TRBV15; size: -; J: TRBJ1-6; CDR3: CATSREGGNSPLHF; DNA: TGTGCCACCAGCAGGGAGGGTGGTAATTCACCCCTCCACTTT
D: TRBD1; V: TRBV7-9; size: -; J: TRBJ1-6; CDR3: CASRTMTGGFFSPLHF; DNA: TGTGCCAGCAGAACTATGACAGGGGGTTTTTTCTCACCCCTCCACTTT
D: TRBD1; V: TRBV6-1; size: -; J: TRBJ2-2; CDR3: CASVGQGVLTGELFF; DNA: TGTGCCAGCGTGGGACAGGGGGTATTGACCGGGGAGCTGTTTTTT
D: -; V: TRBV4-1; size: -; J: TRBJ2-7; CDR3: CASSPQTTYSGEQYF; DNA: TGCGCCAGCAGCCCCCAGACCACGTACTCGGGCGAGCAGTACTTC
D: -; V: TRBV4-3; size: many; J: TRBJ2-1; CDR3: CASSQDSSPVEQFF; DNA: TGCGCCAGCAGCCAAGATTCCTCCCCCGTGGAGCAGTTCTTC
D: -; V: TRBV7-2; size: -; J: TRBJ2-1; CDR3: CASSFTGTLTYNEQFF; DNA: TGTGCCAGCAGCTTCACCGGGACTCTGACCTACAATGAGCAGTTCTTC
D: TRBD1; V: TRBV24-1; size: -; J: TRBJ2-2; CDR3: CATSDPTGAGELFF; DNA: TGTGCCACCAGTGATCCGACAGGGGCCGGGGAGCTGTTTTTT
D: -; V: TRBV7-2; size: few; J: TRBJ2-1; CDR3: CASSTQGYSYNEQFF; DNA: TGTGCCAGCAGCACACAGGGATACTCCTACAATGAGCAGTTCTTC
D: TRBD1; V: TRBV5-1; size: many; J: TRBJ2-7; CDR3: CASSIGQGINEQYF; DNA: TGCGCCAGCAGCATAGGACAGGGGATAAACGAGCAGTACTTC
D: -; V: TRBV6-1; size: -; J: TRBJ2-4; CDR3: CASSPHRGGGNIQYF; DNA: TGTGCCAGCAGTCCCCACAGGGGAGGCGGGAACATTCAGTACTTC
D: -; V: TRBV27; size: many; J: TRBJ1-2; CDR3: CASSIGGLGYGYTF; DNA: TGTGCCAGCAGCATAGGGGGGCTAGGGTATGGCTACACCTTC
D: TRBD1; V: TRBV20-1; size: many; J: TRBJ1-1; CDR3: CSAPSEGALNTEAFF; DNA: TGCAGTGCGCCGAGTGAGGGGGCCTTGAACACTGAAGCTTTCTTT
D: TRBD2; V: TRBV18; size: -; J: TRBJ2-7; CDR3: CASSLTFTPGLAVPYEQYF; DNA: TGTGCCAGCTCACTTACCTTTACCCCGGGACTAGCGGTCCCCTACGAGCAGTACTTC
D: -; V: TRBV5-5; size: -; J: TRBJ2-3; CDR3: CASSLDRWTDTQYF; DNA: TGTGCCAGCAGCTTGGACAGATGGACGGATACGCAGTATTTT
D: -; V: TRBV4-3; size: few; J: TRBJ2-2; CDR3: CASSQGSGSNTGELFF; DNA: TGCGCCAGCAGCCAAGGAAGCGGATCGAACACCGGGGAGCTGTTTTTT
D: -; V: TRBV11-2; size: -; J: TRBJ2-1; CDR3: CASSSSRVGEQFF; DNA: TGTGCCAGCAGCTCTTCCCGGGTGGGTGAGCAGTTCTTC
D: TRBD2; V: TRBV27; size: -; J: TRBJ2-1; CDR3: CASSLPSGGVNEQFF; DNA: TGTGCCAGCAGTCTTCCTAGCGGGGGGGTTAATGAGCAGTTCTTC
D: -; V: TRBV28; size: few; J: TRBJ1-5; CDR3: CASRDSTANQPQHF; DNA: TGTGCCAGCAGGGACAGTACAGCGAATCAGCCCCAGCATTTT
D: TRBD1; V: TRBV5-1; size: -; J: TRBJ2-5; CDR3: CASSLGGQGGQETQYF; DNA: TGCGCCAGCAGCTTGGGAGGACAGGGCGGCCAAGAGACCCAGTACTTC
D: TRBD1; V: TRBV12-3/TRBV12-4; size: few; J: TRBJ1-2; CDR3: CASASLPGQGYGYTF; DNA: TGTGCCAGCGCCTCATTGCCGGGACAGGGCTATGGCTACACCTTC
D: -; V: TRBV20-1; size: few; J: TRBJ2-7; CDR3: CSAREPAGPREQYF; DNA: TGCAGTGCTAGGGAGCCAGCGGGCCCGCGCGAGCAGTACTTC
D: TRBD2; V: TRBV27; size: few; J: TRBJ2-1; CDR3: CASRPGLGLNNEQFF; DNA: TGTGCCAGCAGGCCGGGACTAGGGTTAAACAATGAGCAGTTCTTC
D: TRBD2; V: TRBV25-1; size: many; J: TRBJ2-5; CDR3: CASSELAGGRTQYF; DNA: TGTGCCAGCAGTGAGCTAGCGGGAGGCCGGACCCAGTACTTC
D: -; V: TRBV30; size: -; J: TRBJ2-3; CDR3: CAWSVSRITDTQYF; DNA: TGTGCCTGGAGCGTATCTAGGATTACAGATACGCAGTATTTT
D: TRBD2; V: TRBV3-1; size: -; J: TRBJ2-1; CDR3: CASSQYQRGAPYNEQFF; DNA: TGTGCCAGCAGCCAATACCAGCGGGGGGCCCCCTACAATGAGCAGTTCTTC
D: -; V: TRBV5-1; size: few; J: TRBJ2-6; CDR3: CASNPGWVESSGANVLTF; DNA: TGCGCCAGCAATCCTGGTTGGGTCGAGAGCTCTGGGGCCAACGTCCTGACTTTC
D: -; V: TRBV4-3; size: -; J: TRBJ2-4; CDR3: CASSQDGALAKNIQYF; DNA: TGCGCCAGCAGCCAAGATGGTGCCTTAGCCAAAAACATTCAGTACTTC
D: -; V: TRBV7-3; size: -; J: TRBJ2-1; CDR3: CASSFGGTATYNEQFF; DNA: TGTGCCAGCAGCTTCGGCGGGACAGCAACCTACAATGAGCAGTTCTTC
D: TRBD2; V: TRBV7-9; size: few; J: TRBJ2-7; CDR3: CASSSLIAGENPYEQYF; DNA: TGTGCCAGCAGCTCCCTAATAGCGGGAGAAAACCCCTACGAGCAGTACTTC
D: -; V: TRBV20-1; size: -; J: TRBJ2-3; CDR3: CSARVPGRRTDTQYF; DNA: TGCAGTGCTAGAGTGCCGGGGAGGAGAACAGATACGCAGTATTTT
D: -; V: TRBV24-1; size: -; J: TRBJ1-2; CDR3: CATSGSDYGYTF; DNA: TGTGCCACCAGTGGTTCCGACTATGGCTACACCTTC
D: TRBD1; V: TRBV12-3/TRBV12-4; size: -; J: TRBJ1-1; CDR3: CASSSARWDRVTNTEAFF; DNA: TGTGCCAGCAGTTCAGCCCGGTGGGACAGGGTGACGAACACTGAAGCTTTCTTT
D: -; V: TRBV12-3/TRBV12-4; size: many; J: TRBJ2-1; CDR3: CASSLVQGSYNEQFF; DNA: TGTGCCAGCAGTTTAGTCCAGGGTTCCTACAATGAGCAGTTCTTC
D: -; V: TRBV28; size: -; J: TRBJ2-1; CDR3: CASTETAASNEQFF; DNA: TGTGCCAGCACAGAGACAGCAGCAAGCAATGAGCAGTTCTTC
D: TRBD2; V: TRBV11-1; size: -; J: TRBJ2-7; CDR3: CASSYGTSGGAWTYEQYF; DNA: TGTGCCAGCAGCTACGGGACTAGCGGGGGGGCTTGGACCTACGAGCAGTACTTC